This TCR beta chain was profiled in a study of T cell changes during pregnancy in multiple sclerosis. Clones were read by immunoSEQ multiplex PCR, and TCRdb kept only the in-frame ones, dropping some. The data contain about 49,000 clones, 90% to 95% of them singletons. V was cut by 6 bases and J by 3 bases, with 5 bases left in between. This CDR3 region has 12 residues. The germline gives CDR1 MNHEY, CDR2 SVGAGI. The chain is built from TRBV6-5 and TRBJ2-2; no definite D call. The receptor was isolated from a female donor with multiple sclerosis, enrolled in a pregnancy study. The material sequenced was CD8+ T cells from peripheral blood mononuclear cells, taken before pregnancy. CDR3 amino acids: CASSPHTGELFF. In DNA form, the CDR3 reads TGTGCCAGCAGCCCTCACACCGGGGAGCTGTTTTTT.